The 31 T cell receptor beta chains listed next were all sequenced from one sample in a study of blood T cell repertoires in COVID-19. Assay used: immunoSEQ multiplex PCR; TCRdb lists only in-frame clones, some missing. Counted here are tens of thousands of clones, approximately 86% occurring once; the ten biggest clones make up more than 15%. The sample comprised peripheral blood. Every receptor here comes from a man aged 45-60 years in a cohort sampled during active COVID-19.

The chain uses TRBV7-9 and TRBJ2-7; 8 bases line up with TRBD1. The V and J ends lost 6 bases and 5 bases, in that order; junction bases with no gene match: 12. CDR3 length: 15 amino acids. The germline V gene encodes CDR1 SEHNR and CDR2 FQNEAQ (reference sequence). The CDR3 reads CASSSTGGDSNEQYF. CDR3 coding DNA: TGTGCCAGCAGTTCAACAGGGGGAGATTCGAACGAGCAGTACTTC.

The V call is TRBV7-6, the J call TRBJ1-1; weak D call: TRBD1 (5 bases). Trimming took 4 bases from V and 4 from J, leaving 16 bases between them. Germline V gene data show CDR1 as SGHVS and CDR2 as FNYEAQ. The CDR3 runs 15 residues. The CDR3 protein is CASSSYGEGLTEAFF. Here the CDR3 DNA reads TGTGCCAGCAGCTCTTATGGGGAGGGGCTCACTGAAGCTTTCTTT.

The V and J genes are TRBV11-2 and TRBJ2-5, with D possibly matching TRBD2 (5 bases). Germline CDR1 reads SGHAT; CDR2 reads FQNNGV. The V gene lost 0 bases and the J gene lost 7 bases, with 6 bases spanning the gap. There are 12 residues in the CDR3. The CDR3 DNA follows: TGTGCCAGCAGCTTAGAGAGGGTGACCCAGTACTTC. Amino acids: CASSLERVTQYF. The full variable domain, its missing parts supplied by reference TRBV11-2 and TRBJ2-5, is EAGVAQSPRYKIIEKRQSVAFWCNPISGHATLYWYQQILGQGPKLLIQFQNNGVVDDSQLPKDRFSAERLKGVDSTLKIQPAKLEDSAVYLCASSLERVTQYFGPGTRLLVL.

The chain links TRBV6-5 to TRBJ1-5; TRBD1 might be the D (5 bases). Looked up from germline, CDR1 is MNHEY and CDR2 is SVGAGI. CDR3 size: 14 residues. V was cut by 11 bases and J by 6 bases, with 20 bases left in between. CDR3 sequence: CACGIAGGGQPQHF. As DNA, the CDR3 is TGTGCCTGCGGAATAGCCGGGGGGGGTCAGCCCCAGCATTTT.

The chain carries TRBV28 and TRBJ2-4; the D gene is possibly TRBD2 (5 bases). Germline V lookup: CDR1 MDHEN, CDR2 SYDVKM. Trimming stripped 3 bases from V and 8 bases from J, with 20 bases between. CDR3 length equals 16 residues. The CDR3 DNA reads as TGTGCCAGCAGTTTTCCGTCCTCAGGAGGCCGAGACATTCAGTACTTC. Translation: CASSFPSSGGRDIQYF.

This chain connects TRBV7-3 to TRBJ2-7; D is uncertain. The V end was cut by 4 bases, the J end by 3 bases, with 7 bases between. The CDR3 sequence is 12 residues long. CDR1 is SGHTA and CDR2 is FQGTGA in the germline V gene. CDR3 DNA sequence: TGTGCCAGCAGCTCGTCGGGCTACGAGCAGTACTTC. Translated: CASSSSGYEQYF.

This clone showed up just once. V gene TRBV10-1 combines with J gene TRBJ2-5; D possibly corresponds to TRBD2 (6 bases). The CDR3 runs to 14 residues. Trimming removed 8 bases at V and 9 bases at J, with 22 bases between. Germline-derived CDR1 and CDR2 are WNHNN and SYGVQD (reference sequence). CDR3 region: CASCVGGDLPAQYF. Written as DNA, the CDR3 is TGCGCCAGCTGTGTCGGGGGAGACCTGCCGGCCCAGTACTTC.

The chain recombines TRBV30 with TRBJ1-2, with D perhaps matching TRBD1 (6 bases). The CDR3 loop spans 12 amino acids. V gave up 2 bases and J gave up 8 bases, with 12 bases separating them. Per the germline V gene, CDR1 is GTSNPN and CDR2 is SVGIG (reference sequence). The CDR3 DNA follows: TGTGCCTGGAGTACCCAGGGGATCGGCTACACCTTC. This translates into CAWSTQGIGYTF.

The chain links TRBV6-1 to TRBJ2-1; no definite D call. The CDR3 covers 15 residues. Trimming took 2 bases from V and 1 from J, leaving 9 bases between them. Per the germline V gene, CDR1 is MNHNS and CDR2 is SASEGT. The CDR3 DNA follows: TGTGCCAGCAGTGAATTGGGCCCGTCCTACAATGAGCAGTTCTTC. It is translated as CASSELGPSYNEQFF.

This clone appeared a single time. The J gene is TRBJ2-7, the V gene TRBV7-9; 7 nucleotides agree with TRBD1. J gave up 5 bases and V 4 bases, and 11 bases lay outside the gene matches. This CDR3 contains 15 residues. CDR1 is SEHNR and CDR2 is FQNEAQ in the germline V gene (reference sequence). The CDR3 loop is CASSSYPTGSHEQYF. Written as DNA, the CDR3 is TGTGCCAGCAGCTCCTACCCGACAGGGTCCCACGAGCAGTACTTC.

V usage is TRBV14 and J usage is TRBJ1-1; the match to TRBD1 covers 8 bases. The CDR3 consists of 14 residues. Germline-derived CDR1 and CDR2 are SGHDN and FVKESK. V lost 0 bases and J lost 7; bases outside the gene matches: 4. DNA for the CDR3: TGTGCCAGCAGCCAAGATAGGACAGGGCTTGAAGCTTTCTTT. It is translated as CASSQDRTGLEAFF.

The chain recombines TRBV18 with TRBJ1-2, with TRBD1 identical over 7 bases. The V and J ends lost 4 bases and 4 bases, in that order; junction bases with no gene match: 12. In germline, CDR1 is KGHSH, CDR2 LQKENI. This CDR3 contains 16 residues. In nucleotides, the CDR3 is TGTGCCAGCTCACGGTCAAGAACAGGGGTAGTCTATGGCTACACCTTC. Its protein product is CASSRSRTGVVYGYTF. Based on the CDR3 plus reference TRBV18 and TRBJ1-2, the full variable domain is NAGVMQNPRHLVRRRGQEARLRCSPMKGHSHVYWYRQLPEEGLKFMVYLQKENIIDESGMPKERFSAEFPKEGPSILRIQQVVRGDSAAYFCASSRSRTGVVYGYTFGSGTRLTVV.

J is TRBJ1-1 and V is TRBV18; D ambiguous. The germline CDR1 and CDR2 sequences are KGHSH and LQKENI. This CDR3 has 16 residues. The V and J ends lost 4 bases and 1 base respectively, with 16 bases between them. CDR3 amino acids: CASSQEEPGPNTEAFF. Here the CDR3 DNA reads TGTGCCAGCTCACAGGAGGAACCGGGCCCGAACACTGAAGCTTTCTTT. The complete variable domain, with remaining parts taken from reference TRBV18 and TRBJ1-1, reads NAGVMQNPRHLVRRRGQEARLRCSPMKGHSHVYWYRQLPEEGLKFMVYLQKENIIDESGMPKERFSAEFPKEGPSILRIQQVVRGDSAAYFCASSQEEPGPNTEAFFGQGTRLTVV.

The chain has TRBV7-8 and TRBJ1-1; no reliable D call. Deletions cut 1 base from V and 11 bases from J, with 8 bases between. This CDR3 is built from 11 residues. CDR1 and CDR2 from the germline V gene are SGHVS and FQNEAQ. The CDR3 nucleotides read TGTGCCAGCAGCTTAGGGGAGGAGGCTTTCTTT. This sequence encodes CASSLGEEAFF.

The V gene is TRBV6-4, the J gene TRBJ1-1; D may be TRBD1 (6 bases). Germline CDR1 reads MRHNA; CDR2 reads SNTAGT. Trimming pared 6 bases from V and 1 base from J, leaving 18 bases between. The CDR3 runs to 16 residues. The chain's CDR3 is CASSPQGDGRNTEAFF. CDR3 nucleotide sequence: TGTGCCAGCAGCCCACAGGGCGACGGGCGGAACACTGAAGCTTTCTTT.

The gene calls are TRBV2 and TRBJ1-1; 7 nucleotides match TRBD1. Germline V CDR1 and CDR2: SNHLY, FYNNEI. The ends lost 6 bases at V and 8 bases at J; junction bases unmatched: 12. The CDR3 sequence is 14 residues long. CDR3 in DNA: TGTGCCAGCAGGACCGGTGCGGGACAGCCGGAAGCTTTCTTT. It codes for CASRTGAGQPEAFF.

The chain recombines TRBV10-3 with TRBJ2-6, with D possibly TRBD1 on 5 matching bases. Germline CDR1 ENHRY, CDR2 SYGVKD. The CDR3 has 16 amino acids. Trimming left V 11 bases short and J 0 bases short, with 17 bases between. DNA for the CDR3: TGTGCCGTTAGGGGCGAAACCCACTCTGGGGCCAACGTCCTGACTTTC. It specifies CAVRGETHSGANVLTF.

This rearrangement joins TRBV5-1 to TRBJ2-1; possibly TRBD2 for D (5 bases). Looked up from germline, CDR1 is SGHRS and CDR2 is YFSETQ. CDR3 length: 15 amino acids. V gave up 0 bases and J gave up 4 bases, with 11 bases separating them. The CDR3 DNA is TGCGCCAGCAGCTTGGTCCGAGGACTTTACAATGAGCAGTTCTTC. Its protein product is CASSLVRGLYNEQFF.

V and J are TRBV11-2 and TRBJ2-3; D not certain. The germline CDR1 and CDR2 sequences are SGHAT and FQNNGV. This CDR3 has 14 amino acids. Trimming pared 5 bases from V and 2 bases from J, leaving 11 bases between. The CDR3 here is CASSPVRATDTQYF. CDR3 nucleotide sequence: TGTGCCAGCAGCCCTGTGCGCGCCACAGATACGCAGTATTTT.

This chain connects TRBV7-9 to TRBJ2-1; 7 bases fit TRBD2. The germline CDR1 and CDR2 sequences are SEHNR and FQNEAQ (reference sequence). The CDR3 is 17 residues long. V gave up 0 bases and J gave up 0 bases; unmatched junction bases: 5. This chain's CDR3 is CASSLADGGSSYNEQFF. The CDR3 DNA reads as TGTGCCAGCAGCTTAGCGGATGGCGGGAGCTCCTACAATGAGCAGTTCTTC.

This chain uses TRBV6-2 or TRBV6-3 with TRBJ2-5, with D possibly being TRBD1 (5 bases). Trimming removed 2 bases at V and 10 bases at J, with 8 bases between. The V gene's germline CDR1 is MNHEY and CDR2 SVGEGT. This CDR3 has 11 amino acids. In DNA form, the CDR3 reads TGTGCCAGCAGTTACGGCCAGGGCCAGTACTTC. The encoded protein is CASSYGQGQYF.

The V and J genes are TRBV5-6 and TRBJ2-1; 10 positions agree with TRBD2. This CDR3 is 16 amino acids long. Trimming cost V 0 bases and J 2 bases; bases outside gene matches: 2. The germline gives CDR1 SGHDT, CDR2 YYEEEE. CDR3 in amino acids: CASSLGGTSAYNEQFF. CDR3 bases: TGTGCCAGCAGCTTGGGGGGGACTAGCGCCTACAATGAGCAGTTCTTC.

This clone was seen a handful of times. The chain combines TRBV6-1 with TRBJ1-1, with D perhaps matching TRBD1 (5 bases). Germline V gene data show CDR1 as MNHNS and CDR2 as SASEGT. V dropped 0 bases and J dropped 5 bases, with 16 bases sitting between them. This CDR3 has 16 amino acids. In nucleotides, the CDR3 is TGTGCCAGCAGTGAAGCTCCGGCCGGGGGGGGTACTGAAGCTTTCTTT. Amino acids: CASSEAPAGGGTEAFF.

This chain links TRBV5-4 with TRBJ2-7; tentatively, D is TRBD2 (6 bases). The CDR3 totals 14 residues. Germline V CDR1 and CDR2: SGHNT, YYREEE (reference sequence). Trimming stripped 0 bases from V and 2 bases from J, with 9 bases between. CDR3 bases: TGTGCCAGCAGCTTGGACGGGGGAGCCTACGAGCAGTACTTC. This sequence encodes CASSLDGGAYEQYF.

The chain couples TRBV5-1 to TRBJ2-2; D not certain. The CDR3 consists of 16 residues. Germline lookup yields CDR1 SGHRS and CDR2 YFSETQ. Trimming left V 5 bases short and J 0 bases short, with 14 bases between. CDR3 DNA sequence: TGCGCCAGCAGTGCCGGGTTATCAGCGAACACCGGGGAGCTGTTTTTT. Amino acids: CASSAGLSANTGELFF.

The chain has TRBV18 and TRBJ2-2, with 11 bases lining up with TRBD1. Trimming took 6 bases from V and 0 from J; bases not matched to a gene: 0. The length of the CDR3 is 15 residues. Germline values: CDR1 KGHSH, CDR2 LQKENI. The CDR3 DNA sequence: TGTGCCAGCTCGGGACAGGGGGCGAACACCGGGGAGCTGTTTTTT. Residues: CASSGQGANTGELFF.

The rearrangement links TRBV2 to TRBJ2-1; 7 nucleotides match TRBD2. Germline assignment: CDR1 SNHLY and CDR2 FYNNEI. The CDR3 extends over 16 amino acids. Trimming cost V 7 bases and J 3 bases; bases outside gene matches: 12. The CDR3 bases are TGTGCCAGCACCGCGGGGTCTAGCGGAGGCTACAATGAGCAGTTCTTC. It encodes CASTAGSSGGYNEQFF.

The rearrangement uses TRBV5-4 and TRBJ2-1, with TRBD2 matching over 15 bases. With 4 bases clipped from V and 15 bases from J, the junction kept 5 bases outside the gene matches. The germline V gene has CDR1 SGHNT and CDR2 YYREEE (reference sequence). The CDR3 spans 13 residues. CDR3 amino acids: CASSQGLAGGSFF. CDR3 coding DNA: TGTGCCAGCAGCCAGGGACTAGCGGGGGGCTCGTTCTTC.

The chain employs TRBV2 and TRBJ2-2, with 10 bases aligning to TRBD2. Germline assignment: CDR1 SNHLY and CDR2 FYNNEI. The V gene end was trimmed by 6 bases and the J gene end by 5 bases; junction bases not matched to a gene: 6. The CDR3 runs to 15 residues. Here the CDR3 reads CASRTSGGVTGELFF. The CDR3 DNA is TGTGCCAGCAGGACCAGCGGGGGGGTAACCGGGGAGCTGTTTTTT. Together with reference TRBV2 and TRBJ2-2, the CDR3 gives the full variable domain: EPEVTQTPSHQVTQMGQEVILRCVPISNHLYFYWYRQILGQKVEFLVSFYNNEISEKSEIFDDQFSVERPDGSNFTLKIRSTKLEDSAMYFCASRTSGGVTGELFFGEGSRLTVL.

The V and J genes are TRBV29-1 and TRBJ2-3; 9 nucleotides align to TRBD2. The germline gives CDR1 SQVTM, CDR2 ANQGSEA. J lost 3 bases, V lost 2 bases, and 9 bases had no gene match. The CDR3 totals 16 residues. This CDR3 is CSVEPLTSGGTDTQYF. The CDR3 DNA sequence: TGCAGCGTTGAACCCTTGACTAGCGGAGGGACAGATACGCAGTATTTT.

V and J are TRBV4-3 and TRBJ1-4, with D unresolved. The CDR3 runs to 17 residues. The germline V gene encodes CDR1 LGHNA and CDR2 YSLEER. V was shortened by 0 bases and J by 8 bases, with 19 bases between the two germline ends. The CDR3 DNA is TGCGCCAGCAGCCAAGATTACGAGGCCCCCGGTGGGGAAAAACTGTTTTTT. Protein sequence: CASSQDYEAPGGEKLFF.